The clone carrying this T cell receptor (beta chain) was observed a single time. The antigen is not known. This sample stems from a study of cytomegalovirus exposure and HLA in healthy donors. Clones were sequenced by immunoSEQ multiplex PCR, and TCRdb holds only the in-frame ones, with some missing. The repertoire holds about 150,000 clones, with 85% to 90% as singletons. Findings and caveats of the study: Cytomegalovirus association was assigned to about 180 TCR beta chains. High specificity and sensitivity for cytomegalovirus status were reported for the classifier.

CDR1 and CDR2 (germline): MNHEY, SMNVEV (reference sequence). V was trimmed by 5 bases and J by 1 base, leaving 21 bases between them. The CDR3 has 17 residues. Separate from the 666-subject first cohort was the approximately 120-subject validation cohort, to which the donors belonged. Sequencing input: PBMCs. The chain couples TRBV27 to TRBJ2-7, with D possibly being TRBD1 (7 bases). The clonotype originates from a woman aged 25 to 39 in good health and CMV-seropositive. CDR3: CASSLIRGADGSYEQYF. Written as DNA, the CDR3 is TGTGCCAGCAGTCTCATCAGGGGGGCGGACGGTTCCTACGAGCAGTACTTC.